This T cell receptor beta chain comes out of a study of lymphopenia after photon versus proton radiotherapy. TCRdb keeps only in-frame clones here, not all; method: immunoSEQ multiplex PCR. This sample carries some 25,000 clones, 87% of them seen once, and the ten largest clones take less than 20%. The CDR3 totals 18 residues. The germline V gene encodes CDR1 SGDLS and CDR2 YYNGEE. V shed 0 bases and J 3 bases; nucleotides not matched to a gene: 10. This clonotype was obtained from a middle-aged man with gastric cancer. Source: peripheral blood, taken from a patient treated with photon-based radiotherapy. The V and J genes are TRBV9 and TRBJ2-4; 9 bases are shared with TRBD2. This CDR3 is CASSVESSGAYSKNIQYF. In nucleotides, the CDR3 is TGTGCCAGCAGCGTAGAATCTAGCGGGGCTTATAGCAAAAACATTCAGTACTTC.